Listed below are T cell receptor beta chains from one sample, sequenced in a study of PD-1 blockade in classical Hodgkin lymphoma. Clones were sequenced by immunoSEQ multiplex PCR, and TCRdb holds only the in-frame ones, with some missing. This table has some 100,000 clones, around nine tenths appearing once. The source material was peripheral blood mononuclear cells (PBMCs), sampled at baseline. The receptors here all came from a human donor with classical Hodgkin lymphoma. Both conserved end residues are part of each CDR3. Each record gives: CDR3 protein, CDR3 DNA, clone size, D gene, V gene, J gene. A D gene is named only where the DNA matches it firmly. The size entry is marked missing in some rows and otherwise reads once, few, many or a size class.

CDR3 protein: CASSINAMATGTEAFF
CDR3 DNA: TGTGCCAGTAGTATAAATGCCATGGCGACGGGCACTGAAGCTTTCTTT
clone size: .
D gene: .
V gene: TRBV19
J gene: TRBJ1-1

CDR3 protein: CASSLSGSNTEAFF
CDR3 DNA: TGTGCCAGCAGCTTGAGTGGATCGAACACTGAAGCTTTCTTT
clone size: .
D gene: .
V gene: TRBV5-4
J gene: TRBJ1-1

CDR3 protein: CASSTEGWEKLFF
CDR3 DNA: TGTGCCAGCAGTACAGAGGGCTGGGAAAAACTGTTTTTT
clone size: once
D gene: .
V gene: TRBV6-5
J gene: TRBJ1-4

CDR3 protein: CASRRGLTNEKLFF
CDR3 DNA: TGTGCCAGCAGGAGGGGCTTAACTAATGAAAAACTGTTTTTT
clone size: .
D gene: .
V gene: TRBV6-5
J gene: TRBJ1-4

CDR3 protein: CASSEGRPAKNIQYF
CDR3 DNA: TGCGCCAGCAGTGAGGGCAGACCAGCCAAAAACATTCAGTACTTC
clone size: .
D gene: .
V gene: TRBV10-1
J gene: TRBJ2-4

CDR3 protein: CASRRGPASTDTQYF
CDR3 DNA: TGTGCCAGCAGGAGAGGGCCAGCTAGCACAGATACGCAGTATTTT
clone size: .
D gene: .
V gene: TRBV2
J gene: TRBJ2-3

CDR3 protein: CASSLATRVEGYGYTF
CDR3 DNA: TGTGCCAGCAGCTTGGCGACCAGGGTCGAGGGCTATGGCTACACCTTC
clone size: .
D gene: .
V gene: TRBV7-9
J gene: TRBJ1-2

CDR3 protein: CASSRISRDGQPCYGYTF
CDR3 DNA: TGTGCCAGCAGCAGGATTTCCCGGGACGGACAGCCTTGCTATGGCTACACCTTC
clone size: .
D gene: .
V gene: TRBV21-1
J gene: TRBJ1-2

CDR3 protein: CASSLDSAGGGIGEAFF
CDR3 DNA: TGCGCCAGCAGCTTGGATTCCGCGGGTGGGGGTATTGGTGAAGCTTTCTTT
clone size: .
D gene: .
V gene: TRBV5-1
J gene: TRBJ1-1

CDR3 protein: CASSLGGLAVVEQYF
CDR3 DNA: TGTGCCAGCAGCTTGGGGGGACTAGCGGTAGTCGAGCAGTACTTC
clone size: .
D gene: TRBD2
V gene: TRBV7-3
J gene: TRBJ2-7

CDR3 protein: CASSEALPSYGYTF
CDR3 DNA: TGTGCCAGCAGTGAAGCACTACCTAGCTATGGCTACACCTTC
clone size: .
D gene: .
V gene: TRBV25-1
J gene: TRBJ1-2

CDR3 protein: CATTPFRGTNSTEAFF
CDR3 DNA: TGTGCCACTACGCCGTTCAGGGGGACAAATTCGACTGAAGCTTTCTTT
clone size: once
D gene: TRBD1
V gene: TRBV19
J gene: TRBJ1-1

CDR3 protein: CASSGEENYGYTF
CDR3 DNA: TGCGCCAGCAGTGGGGAGGAAAACTATGGCTACACCTTC
clone size: few
D gene: .
V gene: TRBV10-1
J gene: TRBJ1-2

CDR3 protein: CASSIDRDRANQPQHF
CDR3 DNA: TGTGCCAGTAGTATAGACCGGGACAGGGCTAATCAGCCCCAGCATTTT
clone size: once
D gene: TRBD1
V gene: TRBV19
J gene: TRBJ1-5

CDR3 protein: CASSFLGTMNEQFF
CDR3 DNA: TGTGCCAGCAGCTTCCTTGGGACGATGAATGAGCAGTTCTTC
clone size: .
D gene: .
V gene: TRBV11-2
J gene: TRBJ2-1

CDR3 protein: CASSQGLIQTSPTSTDTQYF
CDR3 DNA: TGTGCCAGCAGCCAAGGATTAATCCAGACTAGCCCAACGAGCACAGATACGCAGTATTTT
clone size: .
D gene: TRBD2
V gene: TRBV4-2
J gene: TRBJ2-3

CDR3 protein: CASSPKLGEQFF
CDR3 DNA: TGTGCCAGCTCACCAAAGCTGGGTGAGCAGTTCTTC
clone size: .
D gene: .
V gene: TRBV18
J gene: TRBJ2-1

CDR3 protein: CAFLIRGGDWVQYF
CDR3 DNA: TGTGCCTTCCTCATCAGGGGGGGCGATTGGGTGCAGTACTTC
clone size: .
D gene: .
V gene: TRBV30
J gene: TRBJ2-7

CDR3 protein: CASRQGVAHYNEQFF
CDR3 DNA: TGTGCCAGCAGACAGGGGGTGGCTCACTACAATGAGCAGTTCTTC
clone size: once
D gene: TRBD1
V gene: TRBV28
J gene: TRBJ2-1

CDR3 protein: CAWSLDTQYF
CDR3 DNA: TGTGCCTGGAGTCTAGATACGCAGTATTTT
clone size: .
D gene: .
V gene: TRBV30
J gene: TRBJ2-3

CDR3 protein: CASSPFGRRGGEQYF
CDR3 DNA: TGTGCCAGCAGCCCTTTCGGGCGAAGAGGTGGCGAGCAGTACTTC
clone size: .
D gene: .
V gene: TRBV7-9
J gene: TRBJ2-7

CDR3 protein: CASSWAAGGYEQYF
CDR3 DNA: TGTGCCAGCAGTTGGGCAGCGGGAGGCTACGAGCAGTACTTC
clone size: .
D gene: TRBD2
V gene: TRBV27
J gene: TRBJ2-7

CDR3 protein: CASSRPGLAAYEQYF
CDR3 DNA: TGTGCCAGCAGCCGGCCGGGACTAGCGGCCTACGAGCAGTACTTC
clone size: .
D gene: TRBD2
V gene: TRBV4-2
J gene: TRBJ2-7

CDR3 protein: CASSVRREPNNEQFF
CDR3 DNA: TGTGCCAGCAGCGTAAGGCGGGAGCCGAACAATGAGCAGTTCTTC
clone size: .
D gene: TRBD2
V gene: TRBV9
J gene: TRBJ2-1

CDR3 protein: CASSSRERSYNEQFF
CDR3 DNA: TGCGCCAGCAGCTCACGAGAGCGCTCCTACAATGAGCAGTTCTTC
clone size: .
D gene: .
V gene: TRBV5-1
J gene: TRBJ2-1

CDR3 protein: CASSFSPGLAGVSYEQYF
CDR3 DNA: TGTGCCAGCAGCTTTAGTCCGGGACTAGCGGGAGTATCCTACGAGCAGTACTTC
clone size: .
D gene: .
V gene: TRBV21-1
J gene: TRBJ2-7

CDR3 protein: CASSRGGSYEQYF
CDR3 DNA: TGTGCCAGCAGCCGGGGAGGCTCCTACGAGCAGTACTTC
clone size: .
D gene: .
V gene: TRBV7-6
J gene: TRBJ2-7

CDR3 protein: CASLPGVNTEAFF
CDR3 DNA: TGTGCCAGCTTACCAGGGGTTAACACTGAAGCTTTCTTT
clone size: .
D gene: .
V gene: TRBV7-2
J gene: TRBJ1-1

CDR3 protein: CASSSTSGRVISYEQYF
CDR3 DNA: TGTGCCAGCAGCTCGACTAGCGGGAGGGTTATTAGCTACGAGCAGTACTTC
clone size: .
D gene: TRBD2
V gene: TRBV7-9
J gene: TRBJ2-7

CDR3 protein: CAWSVEMNTEAFF
CDR3 DNA: TGTGCCTGGAGCGTAGAAATGAACACTGAAGCTTTCTTT
clone size: .
D gene: .
V gene: TRBV30
J gene: TRBJ1-1

CDR3 protein: CSVEYRNTGELFF
CDR3 DNA: TGCAGCGTTGAATACAGAAACACCGGGGAGCTGTTTTTT
clone size: .
D gene: .
V gene: TRBV29-1
J gene: TRBJ2-2

CDR3 protein: CASSPGLAGESSYEQYF
CDR3 DNA: TGTGCCAGCAGCCCGGGACTAGCGGGAGAGAGCTCCTACGAGCAGTACTTC
clone size: .
D gene: TRBD2
V gene: TRBV5-4
J gene: TRBJ2-7

CDR3 protein: CAISESLGTSTYEQYF
CDR3 DNA: TGTGCCATCAGTGAGTCTTTGGGGACTAGCACCTACGAGCAGTACTTC
clone size: .
D gene: TRBD2
V gene: TRBV10-3
J gene: TRBJ2-7

CDR3 protein: CASSLAYSDYNEQFF
CDR3 DNA: TGCGCCAGCAGCCTTGCTTATAGCGACTACAATGAGCAGTTCTTC
clone size: .
D gene: .
V gene: TRBV4-1
J gene: TRBJ2-1

CDR3 protein: CASSFLPQNRRLAYEQYF
CDR3 DNA: TGTGCCAGCAGCTTTCTACCTCAGAACCGCCGCCTAGCGTACGAGCAGTACTTC
clone size: .
D gene: .
V gene: TRBV7-2
J gene: TRBJ2-7

CDR3 protein: CASSIVTGNSGNTIYF
CDR3 DNA: TGTGCCAGTAGTATAGTAACAGGCAACTCTGGAAACACCATATATTTT
clone size: .
D gene: .
V gene: TRBV19
J gene: TRBJ1-3

CDR3 protein: CSVEESGNTIYF
CDR3 DNA: TGCAGCGTGGAGGAATCTGGAAACACCATATATTTT
clone size: .
D gene: .
V gene: TRBV29-1
J gene: TRBJ1-3

CDR3 protein: CSVVQARSDGEAFF
CDR3 DNA: TGCAGCGTTGTTCAGGCAAGGTCGGACGGTGAAGCTTTCTTT
clone size: .
D gene: .
V gene: TRBV29-1
J gene: TRBJ1-1

CDR3 protein: CASSFEAKGTDTQYF
CDR3 DNA: TGTGCCAGCAGCTTTGAGGCTAAGGGGACAGATACGCAGTATTTT
clone size: .
D gene: .
V gene: TRBV13
J gene: TRBJ2-3

CDR3 protein: CASSQQENSNQPQHF
CDR3 DNA: TGCGCCAGCAGCCAGCAAGAAAACAGCAATCAGCCCCAGCATTTT
clone size: .
D gene: .
V gene: TRBV4-1
J gene: TRBJ1-5

CDR3 protein: CASSLSPGTPAQPQHF
CDR3 DNA: TGTGCCAGCAGTTTATCCCCGGGGACCCCCGCTCAGCCCCAGCATTTT
clone size: .
D gene: .
V gene: TRBV27
J gene: TRBJ1-5

CDR3 protein: CASSLVGRGGTDTQYF
CDR3 DNA: TGCGCCAGCAGCTTGGTAGGGAGAGGGGGCACAGATACGCAGTATTTT
clone size: .
D gene: .
V gene: TRBV5-1
J gene: TRBJ2-3

CDR3 protein: CASSLARGAIYNEQFF
CDR3 DNA: TGTGCCAGCAGCTTAGCGAGGGGGGCTATTTACAATGAGCAGTTCTTC
clone size: .
D gene: .
V gene: TRBV7-2
J gene: TRBJ2-1

CDR3 protein: CASILRRITDTQYF
CDR3 DNA: TGTGCCAGCATTTTACGACGGATCACAGATACGCAGTATTTT
clone size: .
D gene: .
V gene: TRBV2
J gene: TRBJ2-3